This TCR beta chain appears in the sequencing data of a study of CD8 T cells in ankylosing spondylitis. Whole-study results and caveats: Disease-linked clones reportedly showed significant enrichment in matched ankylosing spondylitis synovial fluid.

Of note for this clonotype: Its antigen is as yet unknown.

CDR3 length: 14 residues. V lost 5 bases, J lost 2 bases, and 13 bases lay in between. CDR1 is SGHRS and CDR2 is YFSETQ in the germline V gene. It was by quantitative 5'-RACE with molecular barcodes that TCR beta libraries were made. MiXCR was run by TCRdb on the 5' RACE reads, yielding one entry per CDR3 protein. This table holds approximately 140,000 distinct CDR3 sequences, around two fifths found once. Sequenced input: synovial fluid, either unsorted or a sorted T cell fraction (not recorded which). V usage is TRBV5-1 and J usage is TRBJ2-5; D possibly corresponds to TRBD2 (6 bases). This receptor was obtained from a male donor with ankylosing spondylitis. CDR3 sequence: CASRRGLFQETQYF. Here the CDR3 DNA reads TGCGCCAGCAGGAGGGGACTTTTTCAAGAGACCCAGTACTTC.